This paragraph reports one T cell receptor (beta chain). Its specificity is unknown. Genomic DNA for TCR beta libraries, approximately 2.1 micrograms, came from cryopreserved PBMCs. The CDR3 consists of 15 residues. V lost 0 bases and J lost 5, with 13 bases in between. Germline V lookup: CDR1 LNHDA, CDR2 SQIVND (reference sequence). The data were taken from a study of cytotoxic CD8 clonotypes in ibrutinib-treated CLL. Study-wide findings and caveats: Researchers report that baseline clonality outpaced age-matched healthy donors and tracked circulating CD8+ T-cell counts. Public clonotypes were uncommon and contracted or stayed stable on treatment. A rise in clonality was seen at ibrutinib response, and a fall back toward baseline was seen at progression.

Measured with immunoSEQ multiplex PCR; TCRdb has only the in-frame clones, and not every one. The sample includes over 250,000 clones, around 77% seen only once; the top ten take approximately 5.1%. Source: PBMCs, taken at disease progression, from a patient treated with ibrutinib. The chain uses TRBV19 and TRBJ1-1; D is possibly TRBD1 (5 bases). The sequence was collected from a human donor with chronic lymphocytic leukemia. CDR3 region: CASSIDQAKGTEAFF. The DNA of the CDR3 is TGTGCCAGTAGTATAGATCAAGCCAAGGGGACTGAAGCTTTCTTT.